These T cell receptor beta chains were read from a single sample in a study of shared clonotypes between healthy human individuals. The table came from immunoSEQ multiplex PCR; TCRdb's copy has only in-frame clones and leaves some out. The profile shows some 580,000 clones, approximately 97% of them singletons. Sequences were obtained from naive CD4+ T cells sorted from blood. All receptors come from a woman between 25 and 40 years old in good health. Both conserved end residues are part of each CDR3. D genes are given only for firm matches. Where a row states a size, it is once, few, many or the class of an expanded clone; other rows omit it.

TRBJ1-2 | TRBV2 | . | . | CASSVNGYTF | TGTGCCAGCAGTGTCAATGGCTACACCTTC
TRBJ2-3 | TRBV6-1 | . | . | CASEKGDTDTQYF | TGTGCCAGTGAAAAGGGGGACACAGATACGCAGTATTTT
TRBJ2-3 | TRBV7-9 | TRBD2 | . | CASSLAAASGRGYTQYF | TGTGCCAGCAGCTTAGCGGCGGCTAGCGGGAGGGGGTATACGCAGTATTTT
TRBJ1-3 | TRBV2 | . | . | CASRGRNSGNTIYF | TGTGCCAGCAGGGGACGCAACTCTGGAAACACCATATATTTT
TRBJ2-6 | TRBV5-1 | TRBD2 | . | CASSLPQLAGSSGANVLTF | TGCGCCAGCAGCTTGCCCCAATTAGCGGGAAGCTCTGGGGCCAACGTCCTGACTTTC
TRBJ2-7 | TRBV5-1 | . | . | CASSLAGRAELYEQYF | TGCGCCAGCAGCTTGGCTGGCAGGGCGGAACTTTACGAGCAGTACTTC
TRBJ1-4 | TRBV5-6 | . | . | CASSFAVMDEKLFF | TGTGCCAGCAGCTTTGCCGTGATGGATGAAAAACTGTTTTTT
TRBJ1-2 | TRBV6-1 | . | . | CASSLSLIRGGYTF | TGTGCCAGCAGTCTCTCACTCATTAGGGGAGGCTACACCTTC
TRBJ2-7 | TRBV27 | . | . | CASSPWDKNSNEQYF | TGTGCCAGCAGTCCTTGGGACAAAAATTCTAACGAGCAGTACTTC
TRBJ2-5 | TRBV18 | TRBD1 | . | CASSYGQDKETQYF | TGTGCCAGCTCATACGGACAGGATAAGGAGACCCAGTACTTC
TRBJ2-5 | TRBV6-5 | . | . | CASSYTGTETQYF | TGTGCCAGCAGTTACACCGGGACTGAGACCCAGTACTTC
TRBJ2-2 | TRBV13 | TRBD2 | . | CASSIPGLAGTTGELFF | TGTGCCAGCAGCATCCCGGGACTAGCGGGGACCACCGGGGAGCTGTTTTTT
TRBJ1-2 | TRBV10-2 | . | . | CASSESNLWGQRDGYTF | TGCGCCAGCAGTGAGTCGAATCTATGGGGACAAAGGGATGGCTACACCTTC
TRBJ2-7 | TRBV5-5 | TRBD1 | . | CASSLYGQGFYEQYF | TGTGCCAGCAGCTTGTACGGACAGGGGTTCTACGAGCAGTACTTC
TRBJ2-7 | TRBV5-4 | TRBD2 | . | CASSRLGGGGEQYF | TGTGCCAGCAGCAGGCTCGGAGGCGGGGGCGAGCAGTACTTC
TRBJ2-3 | TRBV18 | TRBD1 | . | CASSPPGQGAFTDTQYF | TGTGCCAGCTCACCACCGGGACAGGGGGCATTCACAGATACGCAGTATTTT
TRBJ2-3 | TRBV19 | . | . | CASRDVYLSTDTQYF | TGTGCCAGTAGAGATGTCTACCTTAGCACAGATACGCAGTATTTT
TRBJ2-2 | TRBV28 | . | . | CASRLQRVGTGELFF | TGTGCCAGCAGGCTCCAGCGGGTGGGCACCGGGGAGCTGTTTTTT
TRBJ1-5 | TRBV29-1 | . | . | CSVKGRGSNQPQHF | TGCAGCGTGAAGGGCCGTGGTAGCAATCAGCCCCAGCATTTT
TRBJ2-3 | TRBV5-1 | . | . | CASRQGPTDTQYF | TGCGCCAGCAGACAGGGTCCCACAGATACGCAGTATTTT
TRBJ1-3 | TRBV28 | . | . | CASSLSSGLGNTIYF | TGTGCCAGCAGTTTATCGTCGGGGCTTGGAAACACCATATATTTT
TRBJ2-5 | TRBV6-6 | . | . | CASRPHTGGGETQYF | TGTGCCAGCAGGCCACATACAGGGGGGGGTGAGACCCAGTACTTC
TRBJ2-1 | TRBV5-4 | TRBD2 | . | CASSWGVAGGSEQFF | TGTGCCAGCAGCTGGGGGGTAGCGGGAGGTAGTGAGCAGTTCTTC
TRBJ2-1 | TRBV30 | . | . | CAWTSNGGVYNEQFF | TGTGCCTGGACTTCTAATGGCGGGGTCTACAATGAGCAGTTCTTC
TRBJ1-5 | TRBV5-6 | . | . | CASSLSGPYSNQPQHF | TGTGCCAGCAGCTTGTCCGGACCTTATAGCAATCAGCCCCAGCATTTT
TRBJ2-5 | TRBV2 | TRBD1 | . | CASSGQGRETQYF | TGTGCCAGCAGTGGACAGGGCAGGGAGACCCAGTACTTC
TRBJ2-7 | TRBV14 | . | . | CASSQVRDRHYEQYF | TGTGCCAGCAGCCAAGTGCGGGACAGACACTACGAGCAGTACTTC
TRBJ2-1 | TRBV7-2 | . | . | CASSPIGGPLSEQFF | TGTGCCAGCAGCCCCATTGGGGGGCCTTTAAGTGAGCAGTTCTTC
TRBJ1-5 | TRBV7-9 | TRBD1 | . | CASSLGGQGRQPQHF | TGTGCCAGCAGCTTAGGAGGACAGGGGAGACAGCCCCAGCATTTT
TRBJ2-5 | TRBV14 | TRBD1 | . | CASSFPGQGACETQYF | TGTGCCAGCAGCTTCCCGGGACAGGGGGCTTGTGAGACCCAGTACTTC
TRBJ2-7 | TRBV13 | . | once | CASSSQGYEQYF | TGTGCCAGCAGTTCACAGGGTTACGAGCAGTACTTC
TRBJ2-5 | TRBV15 | . | . | CATSRVGQVQETQYF | TGTGCCACCAGCAGAGTGGGGCAGGTCCAAGAGACCCAGTACTTC
TRBJ2-7 | TRBV25-1 | . | . | CASEGRGRFEQYF | TGTGCCAGCGAGGGACGGGGCAGGTTCGAGCAGTACTTC